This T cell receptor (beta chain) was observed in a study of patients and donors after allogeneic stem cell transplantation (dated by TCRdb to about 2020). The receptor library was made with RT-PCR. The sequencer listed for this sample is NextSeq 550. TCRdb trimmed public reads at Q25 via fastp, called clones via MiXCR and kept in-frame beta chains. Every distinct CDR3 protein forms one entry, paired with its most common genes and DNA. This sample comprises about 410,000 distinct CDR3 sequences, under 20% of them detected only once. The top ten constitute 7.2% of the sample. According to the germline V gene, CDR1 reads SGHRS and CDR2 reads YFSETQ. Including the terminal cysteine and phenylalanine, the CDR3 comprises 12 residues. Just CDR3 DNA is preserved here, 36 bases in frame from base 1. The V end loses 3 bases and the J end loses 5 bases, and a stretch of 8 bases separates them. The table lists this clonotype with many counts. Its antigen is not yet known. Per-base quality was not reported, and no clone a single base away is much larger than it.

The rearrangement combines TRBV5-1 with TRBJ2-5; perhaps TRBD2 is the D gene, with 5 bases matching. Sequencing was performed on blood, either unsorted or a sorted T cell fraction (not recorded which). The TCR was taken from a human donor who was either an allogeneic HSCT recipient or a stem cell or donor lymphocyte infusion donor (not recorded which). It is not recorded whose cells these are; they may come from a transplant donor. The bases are TGCGCCAGCAGCTCACTAGGGGAGACCCAGTACTTC. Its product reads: CASSSLGETQYF.